This is a list of T cell receptor beta chains from one sample in a study of patients and donors after allogeneic stem cell transplantation. TCRdb ran MiXCR on the RT-PCR reads and lists one entry per CDR3 protein. This table holds approximately 24,000 distinct CDR3 sequences, approximately 42% found once. Input material: blood, either unsorted or a sorted T cell fraction (not recorded which). The receptors shown here come from a human donor who was either an allogeneic HSCT recipient or a stem cell or donor lymphocyte infusion donor (not recorded which). It is not recorded whose cells these are; they may come from a transplant donor. Both conserved end residues are part of each CDR3. The D gene is left open where the match is weak. A row's size may be missing; if present it is once, few, many or a size class.

v_gene	d_gene	j_gene	abundance	CDR3nt	CDR3aa
TRBV5-5	.	TRBJ1-1	few	TGTGCCAGCAGCTCTTTGACGACGGGGGCGACTGAAGCTTTCTTT	CASSSLTTGATEAFF
TRBV6-5	.	TRBJ2-7	few	TGTGCCAGTACTCTCGGACACGAGCAGTACTTC	CASTLGHEQYF
TRBV7-9	.	TRBJ1-2	few	TGTGCCAGCAGCTCCTGGGGCGGCAATGGCTACACCTTC	CASSSWGGNGYTF
TRBV6-6	TRBD1	TRBJ1-4	few	TGTGCCAGCACCACAGGGGTCCGTAGGGAAAAACTGTTTTTT	CASTTGVRREKLFF
TRBV29-1	TRBD2	TRBJ2-1	.	TGCAGCGTTGGGGGACCGGGACTAGTACGGTTCTTC	CSVGGPGLVRFF
TRBV28	TRBD1	TRBJ2-3	.	TGTGCCAGCAGCTCAATTGGACAGGCCCTCACAGATACGCAGTATTTT	CASSSIGQALTDTQYF
TRBV6-5	.	TRBJ2-5	.	TGTGCCAGCAGTTACTCGTGGAGTGGAGAGACCCAGTACTTC	CASSYSWSGETQYF
TRBV2	TRBD1	TRBJ1-2	few	TGTGCCAGCAGTGAAGGGACAGGGGGGATCTATGGCTACACCTTC	CASSEGTGGIYGYTF
TRBV24-1	.	TRBJ1-2	.	TGTGCCACCAGTGATTTTAACGTTGATGGCTACACCTTC	CATSDFNVDGYTF
TRBV4-1	.	TRBJ1-2	.	TGCGCCAGCAGCCAAGATGGACAGTTCTTCTATGGCTACACCTTC	CASSQDGQFFYGYTF
TRBV7-9	TRBD1	TRBJ2-7	.	TGTGCCAGCAGCTTAGTGGAGACAGGGAGCGAGCAGTACTTC	CASSLVETGSEQYF
TRBV5-1	.	TRBJ1-3	.	TGCGCCAGCAGCTTGGACGGGGCACCTGGAAACACCATATATTTT	CASSLDGAPGNTIYF
TRBV20-1	TRBD2	TRBJ2-2	.	TGCAGTGCTCTTACCGATAGCGGGGGGGACACCGGGGAGCTGTTTTTT	CSALTDSGGDTGELFF
TRBV5-1	TRBD2	TRBJ2-1	.	TGCGCCAGCAGCTTGGAGGCAGCGGGGAGTTACAATGAGCAGTTCTTC	CASSLEAAGSYNEQFF
TRBV4-2	.	TRBJ1-1	.	TGTGCCAGCAGCCATCCCCCCTTTTCGGACACTGAAGCTTTCTTT	CASSHPPFSDTEAFF
TRBV5-1	TRBD1	TRBJ1-1	.	TGCGCCAGCAGCTTGGGACAGGGGGCGAACACTGAAGCTTTCTTT	CASSLGQGANTEAFF
TRBV4-1	.	TRBJ2-4	.	TGCGCCAGCAGCCAAGTAGGAGGAATTGCGGCCAAAAACATTCAGTACTTC	CASSQVGGIAAKNIQYF
TRBV7-8	TRBD1	TRBJ2-4	.	TGTGCCAGCAGACCGGGCCGGGACAGCAAAAACATTCAGTACTTC	CASRPGRDSKNIQYF
TRBV7-2	.	TRBJ1-1	.	TGTGCCAGCAGCCCCTCCTACGGCAGGGGTAGCACTGAAGCTTTCTTT	CASSPSYGRGSTEAFF
TRBV27	.	TRBJ2-5	.	TGTGCCAGCAGTTTATACACTCGGCCGGGTACTCAGTACTTC	CASSLYTRPGTQYF